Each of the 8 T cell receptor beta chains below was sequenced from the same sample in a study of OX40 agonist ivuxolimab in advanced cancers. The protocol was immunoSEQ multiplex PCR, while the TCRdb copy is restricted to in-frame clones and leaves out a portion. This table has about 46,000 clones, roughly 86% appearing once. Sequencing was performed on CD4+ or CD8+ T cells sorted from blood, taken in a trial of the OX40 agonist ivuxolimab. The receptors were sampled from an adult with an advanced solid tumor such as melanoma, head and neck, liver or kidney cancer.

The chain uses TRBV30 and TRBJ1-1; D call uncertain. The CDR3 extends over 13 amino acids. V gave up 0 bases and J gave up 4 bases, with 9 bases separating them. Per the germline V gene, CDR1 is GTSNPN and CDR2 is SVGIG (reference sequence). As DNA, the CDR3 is TGTGCCTGGAGTGTAGGAGGAATCACTGAAGCTTTCTTT. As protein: CAWSVGGITEAFF.

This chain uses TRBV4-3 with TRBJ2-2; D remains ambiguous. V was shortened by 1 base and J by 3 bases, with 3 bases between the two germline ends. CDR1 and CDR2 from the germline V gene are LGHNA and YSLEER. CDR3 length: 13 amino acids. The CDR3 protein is CASSQGYTGELFF. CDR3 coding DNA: TGCGCCAGCAGCCAAGGTTACACCGGGGAGCTGTTTTTT.

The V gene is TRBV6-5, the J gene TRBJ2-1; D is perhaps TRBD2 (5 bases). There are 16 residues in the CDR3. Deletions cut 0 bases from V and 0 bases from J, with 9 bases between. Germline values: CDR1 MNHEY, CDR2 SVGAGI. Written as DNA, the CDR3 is TGTGCCAGCAGTTACTCATACGGGGACTCCTACAATGAGCAGTTCTTC. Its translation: CASSYSYGDSYNEQFF.

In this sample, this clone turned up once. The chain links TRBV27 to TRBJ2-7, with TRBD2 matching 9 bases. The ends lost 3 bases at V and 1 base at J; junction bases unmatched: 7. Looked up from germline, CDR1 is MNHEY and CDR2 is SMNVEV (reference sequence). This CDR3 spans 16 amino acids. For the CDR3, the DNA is TGTGCCAGCAGTTTTTCAGCGGGAGGTACTTCCTACGAGCAGTACTTC. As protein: CASSFSAGGTSYEQYF.

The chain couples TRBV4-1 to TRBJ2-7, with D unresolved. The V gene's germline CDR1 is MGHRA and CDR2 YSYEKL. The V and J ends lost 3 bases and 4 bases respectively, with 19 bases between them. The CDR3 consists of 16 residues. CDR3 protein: CASSHQTRNPPYEQYF. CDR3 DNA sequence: TGCGCCAGCAGCCACCAGACCCGAAATCCCCCTTACGAGCAGTACTTC.

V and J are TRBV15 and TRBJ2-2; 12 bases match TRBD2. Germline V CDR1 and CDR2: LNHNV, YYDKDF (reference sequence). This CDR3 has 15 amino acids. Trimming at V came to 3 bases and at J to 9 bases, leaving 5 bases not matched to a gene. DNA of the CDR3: TGTGCCACCAGCAGCCCTAGCGGGAGGGTGCGGGAGCTGTTTTTT. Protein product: CATSSPSGRVRELFF. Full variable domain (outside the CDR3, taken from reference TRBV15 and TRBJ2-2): DAMVIQNPRYQVTQFGKPVTLSCSQTLNHNVMYWYQQKSSQAPKLLFHYYDKDFNNEADTPDNFQSRRPNTSFCFLDIRSPGLGDTAMYLCATSSPSGRVRELFFGEGSRLTVL.

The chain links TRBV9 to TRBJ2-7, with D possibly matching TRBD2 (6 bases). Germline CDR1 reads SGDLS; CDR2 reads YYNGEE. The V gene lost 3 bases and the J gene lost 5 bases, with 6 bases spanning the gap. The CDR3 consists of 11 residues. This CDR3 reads CASSAGDEQYF. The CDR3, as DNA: TGTGCCAGCAGCGCGGGGGACGAGCAGTACTTC.

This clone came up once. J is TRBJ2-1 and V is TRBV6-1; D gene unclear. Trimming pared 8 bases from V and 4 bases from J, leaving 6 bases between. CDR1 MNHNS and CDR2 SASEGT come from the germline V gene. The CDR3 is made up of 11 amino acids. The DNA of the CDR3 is TGTGCCAGCCACCTATACAATGAGCAGTTCTTC. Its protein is CASHLYNEQFF.